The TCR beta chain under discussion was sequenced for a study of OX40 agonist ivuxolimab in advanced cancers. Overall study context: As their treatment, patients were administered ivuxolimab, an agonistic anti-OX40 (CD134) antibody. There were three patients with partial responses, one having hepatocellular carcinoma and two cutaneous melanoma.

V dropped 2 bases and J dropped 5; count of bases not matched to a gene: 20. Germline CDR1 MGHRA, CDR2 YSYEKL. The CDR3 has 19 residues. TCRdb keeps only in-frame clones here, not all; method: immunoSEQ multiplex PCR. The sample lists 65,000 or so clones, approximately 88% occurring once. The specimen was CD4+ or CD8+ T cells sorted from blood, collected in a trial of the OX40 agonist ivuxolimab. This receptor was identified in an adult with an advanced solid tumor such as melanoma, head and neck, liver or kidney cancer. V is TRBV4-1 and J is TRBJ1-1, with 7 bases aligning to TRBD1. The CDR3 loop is CASSQPRQGVINALTEAFF. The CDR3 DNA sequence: TGCGCCAGCAGCCAACCCCGACAGGGAGTCATCAATGCGTTGACTGAAGCTTTCTTT.